These 17 T cell receptor beta chains were all obtained from the same sample, sequenced in a study of T cell changes during pregnancy in multiple sclerosis. Data came from immunoSEQ multiplex PCR; TCRdb stores just in-frame clones and leaves some out. This repertoire shows 30,000 or so clones, roughly nine tenths found once; its top ten account for 11%. The source material was CD8+ T cells from peripheral blood mononuclear cells, sampled in the third trimester of pregnancy. The receptors shown here come from a female donor with multiple sclerosis, enrolled in a pregnancy study.

The rearrangement joins TRBV18 to TRBJ1-4, with D perhaps matching TRBD1 (5 bases). Trimming took 0 bases from V and 14 from J, leaving 34 bases between them. Germline CDR1 is KGHSH and CDR2 is LQKENI. This CDR3 has 20 residues. This CDR3 is CASSPPLGGGTKPQRKTLFF. The CDR3 bases are TGTGCCAGCTCACCACCGTTGGGCGGAGGGACGAAACCCCAACGAAAAACGCTGTTTTTT.

The gene calls are TRBV7-8 and TRBJ2-7, with 12 bases lining up with TRBD2. Germline V gene sequence: CDR1 SGHVS, CDR2 FQNEAQ. Trimming at V came to 5 bases and at J to 0 bases, leaving 5 bases not matched to a gene. The CDR3 has 16 residues. The CDR3 DNA follows: TGTGCCAGCAGCCCCCGACTAGCGGGGGACTCCTACGAGCAGTACTTC. Amino acid sequence: CASSPRLAGDSYEQYF. Drawing the rest from reference TRBV7-8 and TRBJ2-7, the complete variable domain is GAGVSQSPRYKVAKRGQDVALRCDPISGHVSLFWYQQALGQGPEFLTYFQNEAQLDKSGLPSDRFFAERPEGSVSTLKIQRTQQEDSAVYLCASSPRLAGDSYEQYFGPGTRLTVT.

The CDR3 nucleotides read TGTGCCAGCAGCTTAGAGGCGGGGGGGGAGAACTATGGCTACACCTTC. It specifies CASSLEAGGENYGYTF. V usage is TRBV7-8 and J usage is TRBJ1-2; weak D call: TRBD1 (5 bases). V was trimmed by 1 base and J by 2 bases, leaving 14 bases between them. The CDR3 totals 16 residues. The germline gives CDR1 SGHVS, CDR2 FQNEAQ.

The chain couples TRBV19 to TRBJ1-6, with D unresolved. Deletions cut 3 bases from V and 6 bases from J, with 9 bases between. The CDR3 runs 14 residues. Looked up from germline, CDR1 is LNHDA and CDR2 is SQIVND (reference sequence). The CDR3 sequence: CASSIRQVNSPLHF. The CDR3 region has the DNA TGTGCCAGTAGTATTCGTCAGGTTAATTCACCCCTCCACTTT.

The chain is built from TRBV7-9 and TRBJ1-2; 9 bases align to TRBD1. This CDR3 spans 15 amino acids. The junction had 6 bases not matched to a gene; V was cut back by 4 bases and J by 3 bases. Germline CDR1 SEHNR, CDR2 FQNEAQ (reference sequence). The CDR3, as DNA: TGTGCCAGCAGCTCAGACAGGGGGAGGGACTATGGCTACACCTTC. It translates to CASSSDRGRDYGYTF.

The chain couples TRBV9 to TRBJ2-6; possible D gene TRBD1, 6 bases. Germline V gene data show CDR1 as SGDLS and CDR2 as YYNGEE. Between the trimmed V and J ends, which lost 4 bases and 3 bases, there was a span of 11 bases. The CDR3 contains 15 residues. The CDR3 DNA follows: TGTGCCAGCAGCAACACAGGGTTTGGGGCCAACGTCCTGACTTTC. It specifies CASSNTGFGANVLTF.

This chain connects TRBV5-5 to TRBJ2-1; 7 bases agree with TRBD1. The V gene's germline CDR1 is SGHKS and CDR2 YYEKEE (reference sequence). The CDR3 is 18 residues long. V was clipped by 3 bases and J by 4 bases; unmatched bases: 16. CDR3 in amino acids: CASSWGPTGWGSYNEQFF. CDR3 DNA: TGTGCCAGCAGCTGGGGGCCGACAGGGTGGGGGTCATACAATGAGCAGTTCTTC.

The V call is TRBV6-5, the J call TRBJ1-5; D gene uncertain. V shed 2 bases and J shed 0 bases, with 8 bases lying between them. This CDR3 is built from 15 residues. Germline CDR1 reads MNHEY; CDR2 reads SVGAGI. The CDR3 DNA reads TGTGCCAGCAGTTACCGACAAGATAGCAATCAGCCCCAGCATTTT. Its translation: CASSYRQDSNQPQHF.

V gene TRBV2 combines with J gene TRBJ2-3; D remains ambiguous. The CDR3 sequence is 16 residues long. Germline assignment: CDR1 SNHLY and CDR2 FYNNEI. V was clipped by 0 bases and J by 2 bases, with 12 bases between them. The DNA of the CDR3 is TGTGCCAGCAGTGAAGCCGGGTCGGCCCCCACAGATACGCAGTATTTT. Its translation: CASSEAGSAPTDTQYF.

This clone is deemed medium-sized. The V and J genes are TRBV18 and TRBJ2-7, with 7 bases aligning to TRBD2. The CDR3 contains 14 residues. Losses at the gene ends were 6 bases for V and 2 bases for J; bases not matched to a gene: 7. Germline V gene lookup returns CDR1 KGHSH and CDR2 LQKENI. DNA of the CDR3: TGTGCCAGCTCCCTGACTGCGGGAGCCTACGAGCAGTACTTC. Its translation: CASSLTAGAYEQYF.

This clone was seen just once. The chain is built from TRBV1 and TRBJ2-3; the D call TRBD2 from the table was never checked on the DNA. TRBV1 is annotated as a pseudogene. The CDR3 is 20 amino acids. The CDR3 here is CTSSQDPPPTSGRYRDTQYF. CDR3 nucleotide sequence: TGCACCAGCAGCCAAGATCCCCCCCCCACTAGCGGGAGATATAGAGATACGCAGTATTTT.

The rearrangement joins TRBV9 to TRBJ2-5; 11 bases map to TRBD2. Germline CDR1 and CDR2: SGDLS and YYNGEE. V gave up 4 bases and J gave up 2 bases; unmatched junction bases: 7. This CDR3 region has 16 residues. CDR3 sequence (DNA): TGTGCCAGCAGCCCCCGACTAGCGGGGCTGCAAGAGACCCAGTACTTC. It is translated as CASSPRLAGLQETQYF. The variable domain in full, completed from reference TRBV9 and TRBJ2-5, reads DSGVTQTPKHLITATGQRVTLRCSPRSGDLSVYWYQQSLDQGLQFLIQYYNGEERAKGNILERFSAQQFPDLHSELNLSSLELGDSALYFCASSPRLAGLQETQYFGPGTRLLVL.

J is TRBJ2-2 and V is TRBV10-3; 15 bases agree with TRBD2. CDR1 and CDR2 from the germline V gene are ENHRY and SYGVKD. V lost 5 bases to trimming and J lost 2 bases; unmatched junction nucleotides: 3. CDR3 length: 17 residues. The CDR3 bases are TGTGCCATCAGTCGGACTAGCGGGAGGGGAAACACCGGGGAGCTGTTTTTT. Amino acids: CAISRTSGRGNTGELFF.

The CDR3 spells CASSLAAGRRTGELFF. The CDR3 DNA reads TGTGCCAGCAGCTTGGCGGCGGGGCGACGGACCGGGGAGCTGTTTTTT. This sequence joins TRBV5-8 and TRBJ2-2, with D possibly matching TRBD2 (6 bases). The CDR3 is made up of 16 amino acids. Trimming left V 0 bases short and J 5 bases short, with 14 bases between. From germline, CDR1 is SGHTS and CDR2 YDEGEE.

J is TRBJ2-2 and V is TRBV19, with TRBD2 matching over 15 bases. With 6 bases clipped from V and 5 bases from J, the junction kept 13 bases outside the gene matches. The CDR3 covers 19 residues. Germline V gene sequence: CDR1 LNHDA, CDR2 SQIVND (reference sequence). Written as DNA, the CDR3 is TGTGCCAGTAGACCATCTGGACTAGCGGGAGGGCCTGTAACCGGGGAGCTGTTTTTT. This gives the protein CASRPSGLAGGPVTGELFF. Supplemented by reference TRBV19 and TRBJ2-2, the full variable domain reads DGGITQSPKYLFRKEGQNVTLSCEQNLNHDAMYWYRQDPGQGLRLIYYSQIVNDFQKGDIAEGYSVSREKKESFPLTVTSAQKNPTAFYLCASRPSGLAGGPVTGELFFGEGSRLTVL.

The chain couples TRBV7-9 to TRBJ1-1; perhaps TRBD1 as D (6 bases). Germline values: CDR1 SEHNR, CDR2 FQNEAQ (reference sequence). V lost 6 bases and J 2 bases, leaving 13 bases between the germline ends. This CDR3 contains 14 residues. CDR3 sequence (DNA): TGTGCCAGCAGTATACAGGGCCTTAACACTGAAGCTTTCTTT. It is translated as CASSIQGLNTEAFF.

The V gene is TRBV28, the J gene TRBJ2-7, with 9 bases lining up with TRBD1. Losses at the gene ends were 5 bases for V and 4 bases for J; bases not matched to a gene: 9. CDR1 is MDHEN and CDR2 is SYDVKM in the germline V gene. The CDR3 is 15 amino acids. CDR3 sequence reads: CASSPPLQGAYEQYF. In DNA, the CDR3 is TGTGCCAGCAGTCCACCCCTACAGGGGGCATACGAGCAGTACTTC.